This is a list of T cell receptor beta chains from one sample in a study of blood T cells in healthy people across ages. TCRdb reprocessed the 5' RACE reads via MiXCR and lists one record per CDR3 protein. This table has about 1.6 million distinct CDR3 sequences, roughly 32% appearing once. Specimen: blood. The receptors stem from a young woman in good health. Both conserved end residues are part of each CDR3. The order of the fields is J gene, clone size, CDR3 length, V gene, D gene, CDR3 DNA, CDR3 protein. A D gene is named only where the DNA matches it firmly. Size is omitted from some rows. Given values are once, few, many or a class for expanded clones.

j_gene: TRBJ2-3; abundance: few; len: 20; v_gene: TRBV3-1; d_gene: TRBD2; CDR3nt: TGTGCCAGCAGCCAAGATTTTGGACTAGCGGGAAGAGCCCCCACAGATACGCAGTATTTT; CDR3aa: CASSQDFGLAGRAPTDTQYF
j_gene: TRBJ1-3; abundance: -; len: 14; v_gene: TRBV20-1; d_gene: -; CDR3nt: TGCAGTGCTAGGCCCAGGGATAACGGAAACACCATATATTTT; CDR3aa: CSARPRDNGNTIYF
j_gene: TRBJ2-1; abundance: -; len: 13; v_gene: TRBV2; d_gene: -; CDR3nt: TGTGCCAGCAGTGACGGACCAAGCGATGAGCAGTTCTTC; CDR3aa: CASSDGPSDEQFF
j_gene: TRBJ2-7; abundance: -; len: 13; v_gene: TRBV20-1; d_gene: -; CDR3nt: TGCAGTGCTAGCGCAGGGGTGGTCTACGAGCAGTACTTC; CDR3aa: CSASAGVVYEQYF
j_gene: TRBJ1-2; abundance: -; len: 12; v_gene: TRBV3-1; d_gene: -; CDR3nt: TGTGCCAGCAGCCAAGATTTGCAGCTCTCCACCTTC; CDR3aa: CASSQDLQLSTF
j_gene: TRBJ2-3; abundance: few; len: 16; v_gene: TRBV28; d_gene: -; CDR3nt: TGTGCCAGCAGTTATTCCCAGGAGGGCCTCGGAGATACGCAGTATTTT; CDR3aa: CASSYSQEGLGDTQYF
j_gene: TRBJ1-1; abundance: -; len: 15; v_gene: TRBV9; d_gene: TRBD1; CDR3nt: TGTGCCAGCAGCGTAGCCGGGACAGCGGACGGGGGTGCTTTCTTT; CDR3aa: CASSVAGTADGGAFF
j_gene: TRBJ2-7; abundance: many; len: 12; v_gene: TRBV10-2; d_gene: -; CDR3nt: TGTGCCAGCAGTGAATCCGGCTACGAGCAGTACTTC; CDR3aa: CASSESGYEQYF
j_gene: TRBJ1-1; abundance: -; len: 17; v_gene: TRBV5-1; d_gene: TRBD1; CDR3nt: TGCGCCAGCAGTTACGGGACAGGGAACGTGGGGAACACTGAAGCTTTCTTT; CDR3aa: CASSYGTGNVGNTEAFF
j_gene: TRBJ2-2; abundance: once; len: 15; v_gene: TRBV9; d_gene: -; CDR3nt: TGTGCCAGCAGCCCGGGAAAGGGCGAGCCCGGGGAGCTGTTTTTT; CDR3aa: CASSPGKGEPGELFF
j_gene: TRBJ1-1; abundance: -; len: 13; v_gene: TRBV20-1; d_gene: -; CDR3nt: TGCAGTGGCAAGAGCGGTGGCATCACTGAAGCTTTCTTT; CDR3aa: CSGKSGGITEAFF
j_gene: TRBJ1-6; abundance: few; len: 14; v_gene: TRBV27; d_gene: -; CDR3nt: TGTGCCAGCAGGCCGGCGGGGTGGAATTCACCCCTCCACTTT; CDR3aa: CASRPAGWNSPLHF
j_gene: TRBJ2-7; abundance: many; len: 19; v_gene: TRBV7-2; d_gene: -; CDR3nt: TGTGCCAGCAGCCACTATATAGCAGGGCGGGACGCAAGCTCCTACGAGCAGTACTTC; CDR3aa: CASSHYIAGRDASSYEQYF
j_gene: TRBJ2-3; abundance: -; len: 18; v_gene: TRBV27; d_gene: TRBD2; CDR3nt: TGTGCCAGCAGTCTTTCCCACCGACTAGCGGGGGGGTCAGATACGCAGTATTTT; CDR3aa: CASSLSHRLAGGSDTQYF
j_gene: TRBJ2-1; abundance: few; len: 16; v_gene: TRBV9; d_gene: TRBD2; CDR3nt: TGTGCCAGCAGCGTTAGCGGGAGGTCGAGAAGCAATGAGCAGTTCTTC; CDR3aa: CASSVSGRSRSNEQFF
j_gene: TRBJ2-7; abundance: -; len: 16; v_gene: TRBV5-1; d_gene: -; CDR3nt: TGCGCCAGCAGCTTGGAGGGTAGCGGCGCAACCTACGAGCAGTACTTC; CDR3aa: CASSLEGSGATYEQYF
j_gene: TRBJ2-3; abundance: -; len: 14; v_gene: TRBV4-2; d_gene: -; CDR3nt: TGTGCCAGCAGCCAAGTACTGGCCTCAGATACGCAGTATTTT; CDR3aa: CASSQVLASDTQYF
j_gene: TRBJ2-4; abundance: few; len: 14; v_gene: TRBV30; d_gene: -; CDR3nt: TGTGCCTGGAGTGGGTCCCAAGATGGGTACATTCAGTACTTC; CDR3aa: CAWSGSQDGYIQYF
j_gene: TRBJ2-1; abundance: many; len: 13; v_gene: TRBV29-1; d_gene: -; CDR3nt: TGCAGCGTTGAATTGACCCTAGGCAATGAGCAGTTCTTC; CDR3aa: CSVELTLGNEQFF
j_gene: TRBJ2-1; abundance: few; len: 15; v_gene: TRBV7-9; d_gene: -; CDR3nt: TGTGCCAGCAGCCACGGACTAACGAACGGTAATGAGCAGTTCTTC; CDR3aa: CASSHGLTNGNEQFF
j_gene: TRBJ2-7; abundance: -; len: 12; v_gene: TRBV27; d_gene: -; CDR3nt: TGTGCCACCCGAACGGCCTGGGGCGAGCAGTACTTC; CDR3aa: CATRTAWGEQYF
j_gene: TRBJ1-4; abundance: few; len: 13; v_gene: TRBV9; d_gene: -; CDR3nt: TGTGCCAGCAGCCCCCCTCTAGAAGAAAAACTGTTTTTT; CDR3aa: CASSPPLEEKLFF
j_gene: TRBJ2-3; abundance: -; len: 12; v_gene: TRBV15; d_gene: -; CDR3nt: TGTGCCACCAGCAGAAACTCAGATACGCAGTATTTT; CDR3aa: CATSRNSDTQYF
j_gene: TRBJ2-6; abundance: -; len: 16; v_gene: TRBV11-3; d_gene: TRBD1; CDR3nt: TGTGCCAGCAGTTCGGACAGGGGAGTTGGGGCCAACGTCCTGACTTTC; CDR3aa: CASSSDRGVGANVLTF
j_gene: TRBJ2-5; abundance: many; len: 18; v_gene: TRBV7-9; d_gene: TRBD2; CDR3nt: TGTGCCAGCAGCTTTCCCAGGACTAGCGGGGCGTACCAAGAGACCCAGTACTTC; CDR3aa: CASSFPRTSGAYQETQYF
j_gene: TRBJ2-1; abundance: -; len: 16; v_gene: TRBV29-1; d_gene: -; CDR3nt: TGCAGCGTTGAAGAGGGGACTGGCGGGAACTACAATGAGCAGTTCTTC; CDR3aa: CSVEEGTGGNYNEQFF
j_gene: TRBJ2-3; abundance: -; len: 16; v_gene: TRBV2; d_gene: -; CDR3nt: TGTGCCAGCAGCGGATCCGGTCGAGGGTACATAGATACGCAGTATTTT; CDR3aa: CASSGSGRGYIDTQYF
j_gene: TRBJ2-1; abundance: many; len: 13; v_gene: TRBV27; d_gene: -; CDR3nt: TGTGCCAGCAGTCGGGGGAACTACAATGAGCAGTTCTTC; CDR3aa: CASSRGNYNEQFF
j_gene: TRBJ2-6; abundance: few; len: 20; v_gene: TRBV4-2; d_gene: TRBD2; CDR3nt: TGTGCCAGCAGCCAAGCCCCCGGGACTAGCGGGAGAGCTGGGGCCAACGTCCTGACTTTC; CDR3aa: CASSQAPGTSGRAGANVLTF
j_gene: TRBJ2-1; abundance: -; len: 17; v_gene: TRBV4-1; d_gene: TRBD2; CDR3nt: TGCGCCAGCAGCCGACGGACTAGCGGGAGACTAGACAATGAGCAGTTCTTC; CDR3aa: CASSRRTSGRLDNEQFF
j_gene: TRBJ1-2; abundance: -; len: 18; v_gene: TRBV7-2; d_gene: TRBD1; CDR3nt: TGTGCCAGCAGCTGGCTCGGGACAGGGCCTTTAACTAACTATGGCTACACCTTC; CDR3aa: CASSWLGTGPLTNYGYTF
j_gene: TRBJ2-5; abundance: few; len: 16; v_gene: TRBV4-2; d_gene: TRBD2; CDR3nt: TGTGCCAGCAGCCTGAGGGCAGCGGGAGGGGGAGAGACCCAGTACTTC; CDR3aa: CASSLRAAGGGETQYF
j_gene: TRBJ2-7; abundance: few; len: 15; v_gene: TRBV5-1; d_gene: TRBD2; CDR3nt: TGCGCCAGCAGCCCGGGACTAGGGGACTCCTACGAGCAGTACTTC; CDR3aa: CASSPGLGDSYEQYF
j_gene: TRBJ2-5; abundance: -; len: 14; v_gene: TRBV5-1; d_gene: TRBD2; CDR3nt: TGCGCCAGCAGCTTTAATAGCGGGGGGTATGAGCAGTACTTC; CDR3aa: CASSFNSGGYEQYF
j_gene: TRBJ1-2; abundance: -; len: 15; v_gene: TRBV6-6; d_gene: TRBD1; CDR3nt: TGTGCCAGCAGTTACCTGAGTCAGGGGGGCGATGGCTACACCTTC; CDR3aa: CASSYLSQGGDGYTF
j_gene: TRBJ1-5; abundance: -; len: 13; v_gene: TRBV2; d_gene: -; CDR3nt: TGTGCCAGCAGTTACAGTGATAATCAGCCCCAGCATTTT; CDR3aa: CASSYSDNQPQHF
j_gene: TRBJ1-5; abundance: many; len: 13; v_gene: TRBV3-1; d_gene: -; CDR3nt: TGTGCCAGCAGCCAAGATGTCAATCAGCCCCAGCATTTT; CDR3aa: CASSQDVNQPQHF
j_gene: TRBJ2-1; abundance: -; len: 16; v_gene: TRBV6-2/TRBV6-3; d_gene: -; CDR3nt: TGTGCCAGCAGTTACTCTTACGGCGTGGGTTACAATGAGCAGTTCTTC; CDR3aa: CASSYSYGVGYNEQFF
j_gene: TRBJ2-1; abundance: few; len: 16; v_gene: TRBV6-5; d_gene: TRBD2; CDR3nt: TGTGCCAGCAGTTATATCAGGGCGGGGGGGCCTGGTGAGCAGTTCTTC; CDR3aa: CASSYIRAGGPGEQFF
j_gene: TRBJ1-5; abundance: few; len: 14; v_gene: TRBV20-1; d_gene: TRBD1; CDR3nt: TGCAGTGCTTCTGACAGGGAAACGAACCAGCCCCAGCATTTT; CDR3aa: CSASDRETNQPQHF
j_gene: TRBJ1-4; abundance: once; len: 16; v_gene: TRBV27; d_gene: -; CDR3nt: TGTGCCAGCAGTTTAAATCGAGCGGGGACTAATGAAAAACTGTTTTTT; CDR3aa: CASSLNRAGTNEKLFF
j_gene: TRBJ1-2; abundance: few; len: 14; v_gene: TRBV12-3/TRBV12-4; d_gene: -; CDR3nt: TGTGCCAGCACCCTAATGAGAAGGGCCTATGGCTACACCTTC; CDR3aa: CASTLMRRAYGYTF
j_gene: TRBJ2-1; abundance: few; len: 15; v_gene: TRBV5-5; d_gene: -; CDR3nt: TGTGCCAGCAGCCTTGGGGGGGCGGTCGCCGATGAGCAGTTCTTC; CDR3aa: CASSLGGAVADEQFF
j_gene: TRBJ2-3; abundance: -; len: 15; v_gene: TRBV7-3; d_gene: TRBD2; CDR3nt: TGTGCCAGCAGCTTCGCAGGGAGGGGAACAGATACGCAGTATTTT; CDR3aa: CASSFAGRGTDTQYF
j_gene: TRBJ1-5; abundance: -; len: 16; v_gene: TRBV7-9; d_gene: TRBD1; CDR3nt: TGTGCCAGCAGCTCGGACAGGGTGGGCCGCAATCAGCCCCAGCATTTT; CDR3aa: CASSSDRVGRNQPQHF
j_gene: TRBJ2-3; abundance: many; len: 13; v_gene: TRBV29-1; d_gene: -; CDR3nt: TGCAGCGTGGCGTCAGCGGTCACAGATACGCAGTATTTT; CDR3aa: CSVASAVTDTQYF
j_gene: TRBJ2-7; abundance: many; len: 14; v_gene: TRBV5-1; d_gene: -; CDR3nt: TGCGCCAGCAGCCCTTTGGAGGGAGCCTACGAGCAGTACTTC; CDR3aa: CASSPLEGAYEQYF
j_gene: TRBJ2-3; abundance: few; len: 16; v_gene: TRBV10-3; d_gene: -; CDR3nt: TGTGCCATCAGTGGAACAGGGTTCGAGAGCACAGATACGCAGTATTTT; CDR3aa: CAISGTGFESTDTQYF
j_gene: TRBJ2-3; abundance: -; len: 16; v_gene: TRBV20-1; d_gene: TRBD2; CDR3nt: TGCAGTACTCGATCCCCGGGACTAGAGGACACAGATACGCAGTATTTT; CDR3aa: CSTRSPGLEDTDTQYF
j_gene: TRBJ2-1; abundance: -; len: 16; v_gene: TRBV3-1; d_gene: TRBD2; CDR3nt: TGTGCCAGCAGCCCCTTCCAAACTAGCGGGAGTAATGAGCAGTTCTTC; CDR3aa: CASSPFQTSGSNEQFF
j_gene: TRBJ2-7; abundance: -; len: 15; v_gene: TRBV15; d_gene: -; CDR3nt: TGTGCCACCAGCGGGGGCTTCGGGGGTTCCTACGAGCAGTACTTC; CDR3aa: CATSGGFGGSYEQYF
j_gene: TRBJ2-5; abundance: few; len: 13; v_gene: TRBV12-3/TRBV12-4; d_gene: -; CDR3nt: TGTGCCAGCAGTTTGTCTAGTTCAGTGACCCAGTACTTC; CDR3aa: CASSLSSSVTQYF
j_gene: TRBJ1-1; abundance: -; len: 13; v_gene: TRBV6-5; d_gene: -; CDR3nt: TGTGCCAGCTCCTCCGCCAGTGTCAGTGAAGCTTTCTTT; CDR3aa: CASSSASVSEAFF
j_gene: TRBJ2-2; abundance: -; len: 19; v_gene: TRBV4-1; d_gene: TRBD2; CDR3nt: TGCGCCAGCAGCCAAGAGAGGACTAGCGGGATTTCTTACACCGGGGAGCTGTTTTTT; CDR3aa: CASSQERTSGISYTGELFF
j_gene: TRBJ2-3; abundance: -; len: 14; v_gene: TRBV27; d_gene: -; CDR3nt: TGTGCCCGCAGTTTAGGGGGGGCGGGGGATACGCAGTATTTT; CDR3aa: CARSLGGAGDTQYF